The following is a T cell receptor beta chain sequence with its context. The CDR3 length is 17 residues. Germline CDR1 and CDR2: SGDLS and YYNGEE. The junction had 13 bases not matched to a gene; V was cut back by 0 bases and J by 7 bases. Sequencing used immunoSEQ multiplex PCR; TCRdb keeps in-frame clones, though not all of them. The sample has over 150,000 clones; almost 85% are singletons. The Seattle patients, enrolled during active infection, were followed longitudinally. The data were taken from a study of blood T cell repertoires in COVID-19. The sequence was collected from a woman older than 75 with COVID-19, enrolled during active disease. Sample: peripheral blood. J is TRBJ2-1 and V is TRBV9; TRBD2 aligns across 7 bases. In nucleotides, the CDR3 is TGTGCCAGCAGCGTAGTCTTCGGGGAGGGCCTAGGAAATGAGCAGTTCTTC. Translating it yields CASSVVFGEGLGNEQFF.